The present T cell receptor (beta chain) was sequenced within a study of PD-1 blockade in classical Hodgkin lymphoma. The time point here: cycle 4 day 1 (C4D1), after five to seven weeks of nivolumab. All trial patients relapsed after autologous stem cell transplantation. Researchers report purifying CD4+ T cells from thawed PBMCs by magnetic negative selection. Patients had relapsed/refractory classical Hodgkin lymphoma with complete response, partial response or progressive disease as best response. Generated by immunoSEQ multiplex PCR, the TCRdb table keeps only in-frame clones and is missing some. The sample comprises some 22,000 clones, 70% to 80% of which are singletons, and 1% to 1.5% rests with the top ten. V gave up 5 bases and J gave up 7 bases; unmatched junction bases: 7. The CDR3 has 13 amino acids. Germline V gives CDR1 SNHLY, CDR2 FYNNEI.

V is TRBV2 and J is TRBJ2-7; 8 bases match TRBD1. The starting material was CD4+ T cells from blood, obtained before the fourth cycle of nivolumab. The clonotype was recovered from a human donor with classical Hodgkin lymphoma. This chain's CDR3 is CASSYGTGSEQYF. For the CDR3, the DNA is TGTGCCAGCAGTTACGGGACAGGTTCGGAGCAGTACTTC.